This T cell receptor (beta chain) emerged from a study of blood T cell repertoires in COVID-19. Original methodology: Amplification with reference gene primers provided the estimates of nucleated cell counts. Clones were read by immunoSEQ multiplex PCR, and TCRdb kept only the in-frame ones, dropping some. V, J and clone size were drawn from that table, and D and trimming were deduced from the DNA. The table has 100,000 to 130,000 clones, around 81% seen once; the top ten hold approximately 4.1%. The sequence was collected from an older woman with acute or convalescent COVID-19. The sample taken for sequencing was peripheral blood.

CDR3 sequence: CASSDSNRGTGEQFF. The CDR3 nucleotides are TGCGCCAGCAGCGATTCGAACAGGGGAACCGGTGAGCAGTTCTTC. The rearrangement joins TRBV5-1 to TRBJ2-1; 7 nucleotides line up with TRBD1. The germline gives CDR1 SGHRS, CDR2 YFSETQ. This CDR3 is 15 amino acids long. With V trimmed by 4 bases and J by 9 bases, 13 bases remained unmatched.